This is a list of T cell receptor beta chains from one sample in a study of OX40 agonist ivuxolimab in advanced cancers. Libraries were prepared by immunoSEQ multiplex PCR; TCRdb keeps only in-frame clonotypes and omits some of them. The data contain approximately 18,000 clones, approximately 80% of them singletons. Sequenced material: CD4+ or CD8+ T cells sorted from blood, taken in a trial of the OX40 agonist ivuxolimab. Source of these receptors: an adult with an advanced solid tumor such as melanoma, head and neck, liver or kidney cancer. The CDR3 runs from the conserved cysteine through the conserved F or W. A D gene is named only where the DNA matches it firmly. Expanded clones are given a class, and other clones once, few, many or no size at all.

j_call v_call clone_size d_call cdr3_aa cdr3_nt
TRBJ2-7 TRBV7-9 . . CASRSGSYEQYF TGTGCCAGCAGGTCGGGATCCTACGAGCAGTACTTC
TRBJ2-5 TRBV6-5 . . CASGLGGREETQYF TGTGCCAGCGGCCTGGGTGGGAGAGAAGAGACCCAGTACTTC
TRBJ2-7 TRBV27 . . CASSLSDGSGYEQYF TGTGCCAGCAGTTTATCAGACGGGAGCGGCTACGAGCAGTACTTC
TRBJ2-7 TRBV9 . . CASSDTYEQYF TGTGCCAGCAGCGACACGTACGAGCAGTACTTC
TRBJ2-1 TRBV28 . . CASSPVDYNEQFF TGTGCCAGCAGTCCTGTGGATTACAATGAGCAGTTCTTC
TRBJ2-1 TRBV6-5 . TRBD2 CASGGSSGRFNEQFF TGTGCCAGCGGGGGATCTAGCGGGAGGTTCAATGAGCAGTTCTTC
TRBJ1-5 TRBV27 . . CASSLIMGGLGQPQHF TGTGCCAGCAGTTTAATAATGGGAGGGCTCGGTCAGCCCCAGCATTTT
TRBJ2-5 TRBV4-1 . TRBD2 CASSQGSGVGETQYF TGCGCCAGCAGCCAAGGAAGCGGGGTTGGAGAGACCCAGTACTTC
TRBJ1-2 TRBV5-6 . . CASSLAGDWGYYGYTF TGTGCCAGCAGCTTGGCCGGGGACTGGGGGTACTATGGCTACACCTTC
TRBJ2-1 TRBV2 . TRBD1 CASSEALSAGDRGYNEQFF TGTGCCAGCAGTGAAGCCCTAAGTGCAGGGGACAGGGGATACAATGAGCAGTTCTTC
TRBJ2-7 TRBV4-2 . . CASSQDLDFGEQYF TGTGCCAGCAGCCAAGATCTGGATTTCGGCGAGCAGTACTTC
TRBJ2-7 TRBV27 . TRBD1 CASSETGPYEQYF TGTGCCAGCAGTGAGACAGGGCCCTACGAGCAGTACTTC
TRBJ2-1 TRBV13 . . CATNGPGNEQFF TGTGCCACCAACGGACCTGGCAATGAGCAGTTCTTC
TRBJ1-2 TRBV19 . . CASSAWDRNYGYTF TGTGCCAGTAGTGCCTGGGACCGCAACTATGGCTACACCTTC
TRBJ2-1 TRBV2 few TRBD2 CASSLAGANEQFF TGTGCCAGCAGTCTAGCGGGAGCAAATGAGCAGTTCTTC
TRBJ2-1 TRBV12-5 once . CASGLSFSNEQFF TGTGCTAGTGGTTTGAGCTTTAGCAATGAGCAGTTCTTC
TRBJ2-2 TRBV28 . TRBD1 CASSIRQGYGELFF TGTGCCAGCAGTATCCGACAGGGCTACGGGGAGCTGTTTTTT
TRBJ2-3 TRBV5-1 medium-sized . CASSLAAGADTQYF TGCGCCAGCAGCTTGGCCGCAGGGGCAGATACGCAGTATTTT
TRBJ2-2 TRBV14 . TRBD1 CASSLQGAGELFF TGTGCCAGCAGCCTACAGGGGGCCGGGGAGCTGTTTTTT
TRBJ2-7 TRBV15 . TRBD2 CATSRMTSGPYEQYF TGTGCCACCAGCAGGATGACTAGCGGGCCCTACGAGCAGTACTTC
TRBJ2-1 TRBV7-9 . . CAKGGVGGPSHYNEQFF TGTGCCAAAGGGGGAGTGGGCGGGCCTTCCCATTACAATGAGCAGTTCTTC
TRBJ2-7 TRBV4-3 . . CASSHITGTEQYF TGCGCCAGCAGCCACATAACAGGAACCGAGCAGTACTTC
TRBJ1-1 TRBV11-2 . . CASSLILRGGSTEAFF TGTGCCAGCAGCTTAATACTACGGGGGGGGAGCACTGAAGCTTTCTTT
TRBJ2-1 TRBV27 . . CASSFSSYNEQFF TGTGCCAGCAGTTTTTCTAGTTACAATGAGCAGTTCTTC
TRBJ1-6 TRBV11-1 . TRBD1 CASSLGQGNSPLHF TGTGCCAGCAGTCTGGGACAGGGGAATTCACCCCTCCACTTT
TRBJ2-7 TRBV11-2 . . CASSLAGVGYEQYF TGTGCCAGCAGCTTAGCAGGGGTGGGCTACGAGCAGTACTTC
TRBJ1-4 TRBV6-1 . . CASSLRDAEEKLFF TGTGCCAGCAGTCTCCGGGACGCAGAGGAAAAACTGTTTTTT
TRBJ2-6 TRBV10-1 . TRBD1 CASSSGQGQGDVLTF TGCGCCAGCAGTTCTGGACAGGGACAAGGAGACGTCCTGACTTTC
TRBJ1-2 TRBV30 . . CAWTTPYGYTF TGTGCCTGGACCACGCCGTATGGCTACACCTTC
TRBJ2-1 TRBV4-2 . . CASSQEGTSSYNEQFF TGTGCCAGCAGCCAAGAGGGGACGAGCTCCTACAATGAGCAGTTCTTC
TRBJ1-5 TRBV9 . . CASSPQGGGQPQHF TGTGCCAGCAGTCCTCAGGGTGGGGGCCAGCCCCAGCATTTT
TRBJ1-1 TRBV11-1 . . CASSSGTEAFF TGTGCCAGCAGCTCAGGGACAGAAGCTTTCTTT
TRBJ2-7 TRBV9 few TRBD2 CASSVEASGSYEQYF TGTGCCAGCAGCGTAGAGGCTAGCGGGAGTTACGAGCAGTACTTC
TRBJ2-1 TRBV11-2 . . CASSSWSEQFF TGTGCCAGCAGCTCTTGGTCCGAGCAGTTCTTC
TRBJ2-7 TRBV11-2 once TRBD1 CASSLGQGAYEQYF TGTGCCAGCAGCTTAGGGCAGGGGGCTTACGAGCAGTACTTC
TRBJ2-5 TRBV28 few . CASSFAGRRSQYF TGTGCCAGCAGCTTCGCGGGGCGTCGGAGCCAGTACTTC
TRBJ1-6 TRBV30 . . CAWGDYAFYNSPLHF TGTGCCTGGGGGGACTACGCCTTCTATAATTCACCCCTCCACTTT
TRBJ2-2 TRBV7-6 . TRBD1 CASSLEAGGSTGELFF TGTGCCAGCAGCTTAGAGGCAGGGGGCAGCACCGGGGAGCTGTTTTTT
TRBJ1-5 TRBV12-2 once . CASRFLEPDSHSNQPQHF TGTGCAAGTCGTTTTTTGGAGCCGGACTCCCATAGCAATCAGCCCCAGCATTTT
TRBJ2-3 TRBV7-9 . . CASTELTDTQYF TGTGCCAGCACTGAGCTGACAGATACGCAGTATTTT
TRBJ2-1 TRBV7-9 . . CASSFRQIEQFF TGTGCCAGCAGCTTTCGACAGATTGAGCAGTTCTTC
TRBJ2-7 TRBV29-1 . . CSVEDPGVTYEQYF TGCAGCGTTGAAGATCCCGGGGTGACCTACGAGCAGTACTTC
TRBJ1-1 TRBV19 . TRBD1 CASSIEDRADTEAFF TGTGCCAGTAGTATAGAGGACAGGGCGGACACTGAAGCTTTCTTT
TRBJ2-7 TRBV7-9 . . CASSLGQDYEQYF TGTGCCAGCAGCTTAGGACAGGATTACGAGCAGTACTTC
TRBJ2-2 TRBV4-1 . TRBD2 CASTIAGLPNTGELFF TGCGCCAGCACAATCGCGGGACTACCGAACACCGGGGAGCTGTTTTTT
TRBJ2-7 TRBV7-9 . TRBD1 CASSSGTGSSYEQYF TGTGCCAGCAGCTCCGGGACAGGGAGCTCCTACGAGCAGTACTTC
TRBJ2-3 TRBV7-9 . TRBD1 CASGQVRTDTQYF TGTGCCAGCGGACAGGTACGGACAGATACGCAGTATTTT
TRBJ2-2 TRBV6-6 . . CASSMLGGALTGELFF TGTGCCAGCAGCATGTTAGGGGGGGCGCTCACCGGGGAGCTGTTTTTT
TRBJ2-5 TRBV11-2 once . CASRPPARETQYF TGTGCCAGCAGGCCTCCAGCCAGAGAGACCCAGTACTTC
TRBJ2-7 TRBV7-9 . . CASSFSLNEQYF TGTGCCAGCAGCTTTTCACTCAACGAGCAGTACTTC
TRBJ1-2 TRBV27 . . CASSYSGGYGYTF TGTGCCAGCAGTTATTCGGGGGGGTATGGCTACACCTTC
TRBJ1-3 TRBV30 . . CAWSSSSGNTIYF TGTGCCTGGAGCTCGAGCTCTGGAAACACCATATATTTT
TRBJ2-7 TRBV19 . TRBD1 CASSFLTGDMQYF TGTGCCAGTAGTTTCCTAACAGGGGACATGCAGTACTTC
TRBJ1-4 TRBV9 . TRBD1 CASSPDRGLVGRLFF TGTGCCAGCAGCCCAGACAGGGGCCTTGTGGGGAGACTGTTTTTT
TRBJ2-7 TRBV29-1 . . CSVEGESSYEQYF TGCAGCGTTGAGGGGGAGAGCTCCTACGAGCAGTACTTC
TRBJ2-1 TRBV27 . . CASGTRPGSYNEQFF TGTGCCAGCGGAACTAGGCCGGGTTCCTACAATGAGCAGTTCTTC
TRBJ2-5 TRBV9 . TRBD2 CASSGTSGGETQYF TGTGCCAGCAGCGGTACTAGCGGGGGGGAGACCCAGTACTTC
TRBJ1-1 TRBV9 few TRBD1 CASTQTGMATEAFF TGTGCCAGCACCCAGACAGGGATGGCCACTGAAGCTTTCTTT
TRBJ2-5 TRBV28 . . CASSFGGTQYF TGTGCCAGCAGTTTTGGTGGGACCCAGTACTTC
TRBJ1-6 TRBV6-5 . . CASSYSNAPLHF TGTGCCAGCAGTTACTCGAATGCACCCCTCCACTTT